This T cell receptor (beta chain) comes out of a study of shared clonotypes between healthy human individuals. At deep level, the assay was performed. Assay used: immunoSEQ multiplex PCR; TCRdb lists only in-frame clones, some missing. The table lists over a million clones, about 96% of them singletons. A note on this clone: No antigen is known for it.

V dropped 7 bases and J dropped 5; count of bases not matched to a gene: 6. The CDR3 is 14 amino acids. Germline values: CDR1 SGHRS, CDR2 YFSETQ. Whole-study results and caveats: Large depth notwithstanding, sorted-subset sequencing proved incomplete by rarefaction. Larger estimated richness was generally recorded for naive subsets relative to memory subsets.

The source of this sequence is a man aged 25 to 40 in good health. The sequenced sample consisted of naive CD4+ T cells sorted from blood. Described subset: CD45RA+ positively selected. V and J are TRBV5-1 and TRBJ2-5, with 12 bases aligning to TRBD1. The CDR3 bases are TGCGCCAGCGGCGGGACAGGGGGCGCGGAGACCCAGTACTTC. Residues: CASGGTGGAETQYF.